Reported below is one TCR beta chain. These data come from a study of blood T cell repertoires in COVID-19. Using immunoSEQ multiplex PCR, the repertoire was profiled, and TCRdb retains in-frame clones only, with some absent. Seen here are about 320,000 clones, around 85% observed once, and the top ten hold 1.5% to 2%. The CDR3 runs 16 residues. The germline V gene encodes CDR1 SGDLS and CDR2 YYNGEE. Trimming cost V 0 bases and J 5 bases; bases outside gene matches: 9. This chain connects TRBV9 to TRBJ2-3; 7 bases are a match to TRBD2. The TCR originated in a woman younger than 45 who had been exposed to COVID-19. The sample comprised PBMCs or T cells enriched from blood (not recorded which). The CDR3 DNA reads as TGTGCCAGCAGCGTAGGGGTGGCGGGAGCCAAAGATACGCAGTATTTT. Translated, it gives CASSVGVAGAKDTQYF.